A single T cell receptor (beta chain) is shown here with its context. Its target antigen remains unknown. It has no much larger one-base neighbor in the sample; base qualities were not kept. The junction shows trimming of 7 bases on V and 5 bases on J, plus 11 bases between the germline ends. In the germline V gene, CDR1 corresponds to ENHRY and CDR2 to SYGVKD. Inclusive of the bounding cysteine and phenylalanine, the CDR3 is 13 residues long. Only the CDR3 part of the read is kept: 39 bases, read in frame from the first base. The data stem from a study of shared clonotypes between healthy human individuals (dated by TCRdb to 2020 to 2021). With regard to the full study: A few men and a couple of women, aged 18 to 49 years, made up the cohort. Each donor's leukapheresis produced roughly between roughly 0.85 and 9.5 billion PBMCs. Different laboratories and diverse techniques were used to prepare libraries and sequence TCR repertoires, to increase sequencing depth and limit assay-specific biases. To estimate repertoire size and how much clonotypes are shared between individuals, the study performed deep sequencing of blood TCR repertoires from five healthy adults. For each donor, CD4 naive and CD4 memory were each run on three plates, CD8 naive on two plates, and CD8 memory on one plate.

For the CD8 naive samples, CD45RO-negative cells were positively selected for CCR7, yielding a CD45RA+CCR7+ population from which TemRA cells were excluded. The donors were healthy, HIV-negative adults with no recently reported acute infections or vaccinations. All donors were Caucasian adults living in Nashville, Tennessee, USA. Blood was obtained by leukapheresis, after which PBMCs were separated by Ficoll-Histopaque density gradient centrifugation and cryopreserved in liquid nitrogen vapor phase. Analytical flow cytometry was used to check the purity and quantity of every magnetically sorted T cell population. From each sorted fraction, genomic DNA was isolated and quantified by UV absorbance on a Nanodrop 2000c. Summary of the overall study and its limitations: Pairwise subsampling led to the expectation that sequencing depth would affect the degree of clonotype sharing among donors. Higher generation probabilities were observed for clonotypes shared by all four sorted-subset donors than for non-shared clonotypes. Rarefaction of sorted-subset datasets indicated incomplete sequencing despite the large sequencing depth. When a few donors were compared, the shared fraction of clonotypes was around 4.6% for naive CD4, around 4% for naive CD8, more than 2% for memory CD4, and about 0.36% for memory CD8. Naive subsets generally had larger estimated clonotype richness than memory subsets did. Sampling was restricted to blood, and TCR repertoires in tissue are likely to differ from TCR repertoires in blood. Because the study included a small number of donors, the genetic and exposure-history diversity represented was limited.

Using the deep immunoSEQ assay, multiplex PCR amplified TCR CDR3 regions from genomic DNA. Extracted genomic DNA from each cell subset was distributed evenly across all wells of several immunoSEQ 96-well plates, and each plate was treated as a replicate. Each replicate PCR for sorted subsets received around 210 ng genomic DNA, equal to about 30,000 T cell genomes. The purified libraries were quantified using a Qubit 3.0 fluorometer, sized with a Bioanalyzer 2100, and then quantified again using the KAPA Library Quantification kit. A separate single-read 150-cycle Illumina NextSeq 550 flow cell was used to sequence each immunoSEQ 96-well plate. Per the source publication's procedure: Because only junctional sequences without quality scores were contained in the immunoSEQ output, filtering matching that applied to full-length reads could not be performed. To assign V/J genes and CDR3, sequences were annotated against IMGT germline references using PyIR, a Python wrapper for IgBLAST v1.9. Reads were removed for weak V/J assignments (E-value above 1e-6), missing CDR3, stop codons, out-of-frame junctions, or ambiguous translated residues. V3J clonotypes were defined as sequences sharing an identical inferred V gene, J gene, and CDR3 amino acid sequence. To compute the percentage overlap between repertoires, the number of shared unique clonotypes was divided by the size of the smaller repertoire. RTK rarefaction, the Chao1 estimator, and Recon v2.1 estimates of unobserved clonotypes were used to assess repertoire richness. OLGA was used to compute generation probabilities for all TCRbeta clonotypes that the gDNA method yielded from a handful of donors. Sourced from immuneACCESS, this table was stored by TCRdb with only in-frame sequences that have V and J called. A share of the clones is absent; for the studies checked, an unresolved V gene accounts for under half, and the remainder has no known explanation. V and J calls and clone size come straight from that table; D and trimming were deduced from the DNA. This sample has 1.5 million to 2.5 million clones in its table, and approximately 94% of those were observed once. Roughly 1% of the sample comes from the top ten.

The source of this sequence is a man aged 18 to 29 in good health. Here the chain combines TRBV10-3 and TRBJ2-2, with the D gene uncertain. Sequencing used naive CD8+ T cells sorted from blood. The label giving this sample's cell subset or site can be read as: CD45RA+CCR7+. The CDR3 amino acid sequence is: CAINLDLTGELFF. The sequenced DNA: TGTGCCATCAACCTGGACCTAACCGGGGAGCTGTTTTTT.